This T cell receptor (beta chain) emerged from a study of type 1 and type 2 diabetes patients. Concerning this clonotype itself: The target antigen is unknown.

Amplification started from genomic DNA. The TCR beta CDR3 region was amplified using 30 forward and 13 reverse primers. TCRdb re-called the multiplex PCR reads with MiXCR, one entry per CDR3 protein. The sample gives under 300,000 distinct CDR3 sequences, more than 45% of which show up once; roughly an eighth is in the top ten. General observations from the study: Unmatched age and gender across groups might bias interpretation.

The CDR3 is 15 amino acids. Germline CDR1 reads LNHDA; CDR2 reads SQIVND (reference sequence). V dropped 5 bases and J dropped 0 bases, with 11 bases sitting between them. Sequenced sample: peripheral blood mononuclear cells (PBMCs). The J gene is TRBJ1-5, the V gene TRBV19; no definite D call. The clonotype originates from a young man with type 2 diabetes. CDR3 sequence (DNA): TGTGCCAGTAGTTTCGGGAAATATAGCAATCAGCCCCAGCATTTT. It translates to CASSFGKYSNQPQHF.